This TCR beta chain is drawn from a study of blood T cell repertoires in COVID-19. On the study more broadly: T cells, B-cell-depleted T cells, or PBMCs supplied cDNA or gDNA.

This clone has only one observation. CDR3 length equals 15 residues. V shed 5 bases, J shed 6 bases, and the junction held 10 bases outside the gene matches. Germline V gives CDR1 SNHLY, CDR2 FYNNEI. Original methodology: The assay estimated nucleated cells by amplifying reference gene primers. Some clones are missing from TCRdb's copy, which holds only in-frame ones; the method was immunoSEQ multiplex PCR. That table supplies the V and J calls and clone size; D and trimming were determined from the DNA. This table has about 210,000 clones, 75% to 90% appearing once. This sequence joins TRBV2 and TRBJ2-1; 7 bases line up with TRBD2. This sequence originates from a woman in her seventies with COVID-19, enrolled during active disease. The sample comprised peripheral blood. The CDR3 spells CASSPVAGVGNEQFF. In DNA form, the CDR3 reads TGTGCCAGCAGTCCCGTGGCGGGAGTAGGCAATGAGCAGTTCTTC.